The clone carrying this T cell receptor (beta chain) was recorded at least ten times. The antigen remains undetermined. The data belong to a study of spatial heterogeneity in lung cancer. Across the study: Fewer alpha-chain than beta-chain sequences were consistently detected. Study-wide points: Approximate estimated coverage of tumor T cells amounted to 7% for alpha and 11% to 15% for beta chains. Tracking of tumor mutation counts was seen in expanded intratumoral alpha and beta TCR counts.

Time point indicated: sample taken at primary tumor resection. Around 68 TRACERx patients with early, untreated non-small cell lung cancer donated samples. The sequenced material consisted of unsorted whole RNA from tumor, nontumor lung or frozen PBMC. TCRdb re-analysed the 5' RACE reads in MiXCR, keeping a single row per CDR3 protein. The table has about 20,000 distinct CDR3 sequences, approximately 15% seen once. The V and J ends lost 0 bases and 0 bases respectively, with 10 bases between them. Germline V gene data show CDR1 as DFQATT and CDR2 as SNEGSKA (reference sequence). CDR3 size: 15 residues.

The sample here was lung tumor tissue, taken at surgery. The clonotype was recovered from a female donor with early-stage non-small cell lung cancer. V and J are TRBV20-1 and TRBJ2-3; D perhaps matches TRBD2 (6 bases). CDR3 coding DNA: TGCAGTGCTAGAGATTTGACTAGAAGCACAGATACGCAGTATTTT. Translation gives CSARDLTRSTDTQYF.